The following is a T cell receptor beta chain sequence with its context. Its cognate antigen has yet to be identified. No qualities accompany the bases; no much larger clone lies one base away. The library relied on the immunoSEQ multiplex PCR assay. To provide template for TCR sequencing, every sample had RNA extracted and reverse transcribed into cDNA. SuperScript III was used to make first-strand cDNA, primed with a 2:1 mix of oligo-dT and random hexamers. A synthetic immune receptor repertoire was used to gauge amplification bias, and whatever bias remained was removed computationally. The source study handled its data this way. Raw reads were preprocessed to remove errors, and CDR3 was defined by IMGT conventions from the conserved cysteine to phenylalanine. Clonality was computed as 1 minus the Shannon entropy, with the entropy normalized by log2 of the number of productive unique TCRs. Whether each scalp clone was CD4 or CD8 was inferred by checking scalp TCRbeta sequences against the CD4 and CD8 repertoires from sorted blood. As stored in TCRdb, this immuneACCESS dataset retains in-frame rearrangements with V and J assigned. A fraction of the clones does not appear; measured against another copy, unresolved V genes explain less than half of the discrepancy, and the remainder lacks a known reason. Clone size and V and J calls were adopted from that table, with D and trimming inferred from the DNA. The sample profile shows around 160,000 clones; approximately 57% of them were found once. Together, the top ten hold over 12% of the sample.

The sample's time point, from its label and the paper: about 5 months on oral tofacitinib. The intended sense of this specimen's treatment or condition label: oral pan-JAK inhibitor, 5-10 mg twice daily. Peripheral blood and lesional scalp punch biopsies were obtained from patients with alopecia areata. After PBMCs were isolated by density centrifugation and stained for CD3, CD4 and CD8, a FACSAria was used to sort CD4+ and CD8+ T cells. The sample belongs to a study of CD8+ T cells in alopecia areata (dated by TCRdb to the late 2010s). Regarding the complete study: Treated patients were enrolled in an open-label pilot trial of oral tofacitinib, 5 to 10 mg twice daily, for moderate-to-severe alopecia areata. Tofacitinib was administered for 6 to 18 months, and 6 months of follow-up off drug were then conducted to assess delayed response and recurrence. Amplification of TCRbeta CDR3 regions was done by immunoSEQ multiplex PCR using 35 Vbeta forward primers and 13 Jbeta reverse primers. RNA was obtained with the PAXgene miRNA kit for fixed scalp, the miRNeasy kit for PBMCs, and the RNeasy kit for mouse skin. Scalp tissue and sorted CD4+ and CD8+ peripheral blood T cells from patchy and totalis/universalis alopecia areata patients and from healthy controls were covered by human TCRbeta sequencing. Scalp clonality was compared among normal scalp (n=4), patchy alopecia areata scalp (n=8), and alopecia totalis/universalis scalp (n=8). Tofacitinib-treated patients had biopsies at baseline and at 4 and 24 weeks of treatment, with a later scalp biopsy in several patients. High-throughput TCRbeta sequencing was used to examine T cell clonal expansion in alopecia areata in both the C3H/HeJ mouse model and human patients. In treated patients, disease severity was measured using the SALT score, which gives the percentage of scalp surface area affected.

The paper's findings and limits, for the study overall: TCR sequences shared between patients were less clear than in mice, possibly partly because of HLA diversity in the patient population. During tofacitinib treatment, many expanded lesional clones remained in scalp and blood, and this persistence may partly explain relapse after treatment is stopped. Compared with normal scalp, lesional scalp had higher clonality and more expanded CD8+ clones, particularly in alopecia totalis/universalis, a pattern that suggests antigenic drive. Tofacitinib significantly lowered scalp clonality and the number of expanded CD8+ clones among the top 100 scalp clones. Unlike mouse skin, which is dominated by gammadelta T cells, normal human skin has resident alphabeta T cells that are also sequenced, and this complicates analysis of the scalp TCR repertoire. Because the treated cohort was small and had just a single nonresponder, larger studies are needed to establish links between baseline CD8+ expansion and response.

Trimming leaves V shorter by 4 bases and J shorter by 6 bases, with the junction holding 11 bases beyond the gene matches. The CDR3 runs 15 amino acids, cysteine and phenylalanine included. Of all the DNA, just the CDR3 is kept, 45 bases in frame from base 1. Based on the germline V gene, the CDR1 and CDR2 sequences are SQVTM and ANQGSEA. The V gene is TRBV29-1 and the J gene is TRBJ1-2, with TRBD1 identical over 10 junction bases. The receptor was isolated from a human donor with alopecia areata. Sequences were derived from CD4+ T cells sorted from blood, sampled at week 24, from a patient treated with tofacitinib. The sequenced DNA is TGCAGCGTTGTTTTGGGACAGGGGATTTATAATGGCTACACCTTC. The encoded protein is CSVVLGQGIYNGYTF.